This TCR beta chain was identified in a study of blood T cell repertoires in COVID-19. About the research overall: Samples taken during acute and convalescent COVID-19 were collected in the United States, Italy and Spain.

Profiled with immunoSEQ multiplex PCR; TCRdb holds only in-frame clones, not every one. This sample has roughly 190,000 clones; approximately 85% occur once, and the top ten carry 8.2%. Trimming cost V 3 bases and J 3 bases, with 14 bases left between them. The length of the CDR3 is 15 residues. The germline gives CDR1 KGHSH, CDR2 LQKENI. Sequencing was carried out using peripheral blood. The gene calls are TRBV18 and TRBJ1-1; maybe TRBD1 (5 bases). The sequence was collected from a woman in her sixties with acute or convalescent COVID-19. CDR3 DNA: TGTGCCAGCTCACCGGGCACTCCAGGGTACACTGAAGCTTTCTTT. Residues: CASSPGTPGYTEAFF. Looking up the rest from reference TRBV18 and TRBJ1-1 gives the full variable domain: NAGVMQNPRHLVRRRGQEARLRCSPMKGHSHVYWYRQLPEEGLKFMVYLQKENIIDESGMPKERFSAEFPKEGPSILRIQQVVRGDSAAYFCASSPGTPGYTEAFFGQGTRLTVV.